Sequencing of this TCR beta chain was carried out in a study of cytomegalovirus exposure and HLA in healthy donors. Study results and limitations: By a later analysis, the bulk of CMV-associated TCR beta chains appeared HLA-restricted.

PCR amplification relied on 60 Vbeta primers (plus 13 Jbeta primers). The table came from immunoSEQ multiplex PCR; TCRdb's copy has only in-frame clones and leaves some out. The repertoire has about 160,000 clones, more than 70% of them found once; the top ten carry approximately 1.4%. Concerning this clone itself: No antigen is known for it.

Germline loops: CDR1 ENHRY, CDR2 SYGVKD. Between the trimmed V and J ends, which lost 9 bases and 0 bases, there was a span of 14 bases. The CDR3 has 14 residues. The chain has TRBV10-3 and TRBJ1-1; D possibly corresponds to TRBD1 (6 bases). Sequencing used PBMCs. The clonotype was recovered from a man between 60 and 75 years old in good health and CMV-seronegative. The CDR3 protein is CAIHQGSMNTEAFF. CDR3 bases: TGTGCCATTCACCAGGGGAGCATGAACACTGAAGCTTTCTTT.